This passage covers 19 T cell receptor beta chains from one sample sequenced in a study of blood T cell repertoires in COVID-19. The protocol was immunoSEQ multiplex PCR, while the TCRdb copy is restricted to in-frame clones and leaves out a portion. The repertoire holds under 150,000 clones, with 70% to 90% as singletons. Sequenced input: peripheral blood. The receptors stem from a woman in her forties or fifties with acute or convalescent COVID-19.

This chain joins TRBV2 and TRBJ1-5; no clear D gene. Germline CDR1 is SNHLY and CDR2 is FYNNEI. The V end was cut by 2 bases, the J end by 7 bases, with 12 bases between. There are 14 residues in the CDR3. The CDR3 loop is CASSEWGAGQPQHF. CDR3 sequence (DNA): TGTGCCAGCAGTGAATGGGGTGCGGGACAGCCCCAGCATTTT.

The V and J genes are TRBV5-4 and TRBJ2-2, with 9 bases that match TRBD1. The ends lost 6 bases at V and 7 bases at J; junction bases unmatched: 16. Germline V gene data show CDR1 as SGHNT and CDR2 as YYREEE (reference sequence). The CDR3 has 17 residues. The CDR3 reads CASTKTGGVRLGGELFF. The DNA of the CDR3 is TGTGCCAGCACCAAAACAGGGGGCGTGAGATTGGGCGGGGAGCTGTTTTTT.

Of note for this clone: The same CDR3 can be traced to other DNA sequences in this sample. The gene calls are TRBV9 and TRBJ1-1; D is uncertain. Germline CDR1 SGDLS, CDR2 YYNGEE. The V end was cut by 0 bases, the J end by 3 bases, with 6 bases between. The length of the CDR3 is 13 residues. DNA for the CDR3: TGTGCCAGCAGCGTAGGAGGATACACTGAAGCTTTCTTT. It translates to CASSVGGYTEAFF.

This clone was counted only a few times. This rearrangement joins TRBV3-1 (or the pseudogene TRBV3-2) to TRBJ1-1; a possible D gene is TRBD1 (6 bases). The germline CDR1 and CDR2 sequences are LGHDT and YNNKEL (reference sequence). The CDR3 is 13 amino acids. V was pared by 4 bases and J by 1 base, with 7 bases between. CDR3 region: CASSPRGNTEAFF. In nucleotides, the CDR3 is TGTGCCAGCAGCCCCAGGGGGAACACTGAAGCTTTCTTT.

The genes are TRBV5-5 and TRBJ1-1; 8 bases fit TRBD1. The trim removed 2 bases at V and 6 bases at J, leaving 21 bases unmatched. Germline loops: CDR1 SGHKS, CDR2 YYEKEE (reference sequence). The CDR3 consists of 19 residues. The CDR3 DNA reads TGTGCCAGCAGCTTTCCCCGGGCAGGGGGCGCCGGAGGGGAAGCTGAAGCTTTCTTT. Protein sequence: CASSFPRAGGAGGEAEAFF.

V usage is TRBV11-2 and J usage is TRBJ1-4; no reliable D call. V was cut by 10 bases and J by 7 bases, with 10 bases left in between. Germline CDR1 reads SGHAT; CDR2 reads FQNNGV. This CDR3 contains 11 residues. CDR3 loop: CATQSGEKLFF. CDR3 sequence (DNA): TGTGCCACCCAGTCGGGTGAAAAACTGTTTTTT.

The chain joins TRBV7-2 to TRBJ1-2; TRBD1 aligns across 7 bases. The CDR3 length is 15 residues. Looked up from germline, CDR1 is SGHTA and CDR2 is FQGNSA. Trimming took 5 bases from V and 6 from J; bases not matched to a gene: 12. The CDR3: CASSTRQGATDGYTF. The DNA of the CDR3 is TGTGCCAGCAGCACCCGACAGGGCGCCACAGATGGCTACACCTTC.

J is TRBJ2-3 and V is TRBV5-4; D uncertain. Germline CDR1 is SGHNT and CDR2 is YYREEE (reference sequence). Between the trimmed V and J ends, which lost 4 bases and 1 base, there was a span of 7 bases. The CDR3 has 13 amino acids. The chain's CDR3 is CASSLIGTDTQYF. DNA for the CDR3: TGTGCCAGCAGCCTAATAGGCACAGATACGCAGTATTTT.

The chain combines TRBV19 with TRBJ2-1; 14 bases map to TRBD2. This CDR3 has 16 residues. The V gene's germline CDR1 is LNHDA and CDR2 SQIVND (reference sequence). The junction had 15 bases not matched to a gene; V was cut back by 4 bases and J by 16 bases. CDR3 loop: CASSSQWGLAGDTPFF. The CDR3 bases are TGTGCCAGTAGTAGCCAGTGGGGACTAGCGGGAGACACCCCTTTCTTC.

The rearrangement uses TRBV18 and TRBJ1-2, with D perhaps TRBD1 (5 bases). The CDR3 sequence is 14 residues long. V gave up 6 bases and J gave up 4 bases, with 15 bases separating them. Germline-derived CDR1 and CDR2 are KGHSH and LQKENI. CDR3 amino acids: CASSRAGVSYGYTF. In DNA form, the CDR3 reads TGTGCCAGCTCCCGAGCGGGGGTCTCCTATGGCTACACCTTC. Based on the CDR3 plus reference TRBV18 and TRBJ1-2, the full variable domain is NAGVMQNPRHLVRRRGQEARLRCSPMKGHSHVYWYRQLPEEGLKFMVYLQKENIIDESGMPKERFSAEFPKEGPSILRIQQVVRGDSAAYFCASSRAGVSYGYTFGSGTRLTVV.

The V gene is TRBV24-1, the J gene TRBJ1-5; D remains unclear. Germline V gene sequence: CDR1 KGHDR, CDR2 SFDVKD. Trimming took off 5 bases at V and 3 bases at J, with 7 bases between the two ends. This CDR3 is built from 13 residues. The CDR3 region has the DNA TGTGCCACCAGTGGGCACAACAATCAGCCCCAGCATTTT. It codes for CATSGHNNQPQHF.

The chain combines TRBV7-8 with TRBJ2-7; 7 nucleotides line up with TRBD2. The germline CDR1 and CDR2 sequences are SGHVS and FQNEAQ. This CDR3 has 14 amino acids. Trimming took 3 bases from V and 1 from J; bases not matched to a gene: 3. The CDR3 here is CASSLGGRSYEQYF. The CDR3 DNA reads as TGTGCCAGCAGCTTGGGAGGGAGGTCCTACGAGCAGTACTTC.

The chain has TRBV3-1 (or the pseudogene TRBV3-2) and TRBJ2-7; tentatively, D is TRBD1 (5 bases). V shed 0 bases and J shed 3 bases, with 33 bases lying between them. The CDR3 loop spans 22 amino acids. Germline CDR1 reads LGHDT; CDR2 reads YNNKEL (reference sequence). This chain's CDR3 is CASSQDSSRSLYLAGFGYEQYF. The CDR3 DNA reads TGTGCCAGCAGCCAAGATTCTTCACGCAGCCTCTACTTAGCAGGGTTTGGCTACGAGCAGTACTTC.

V is TRBV28 and J is TRBJ1-4; no definite D call. V dropped 5 bases and J dropped 4 bases, with 11 bases sitting between them. The CDR3 spans 14 residues. The germline CDR1 and CDR2 sequences are MDHEN and SYDVKM. The CDR3 spells CASSPQWFNEKLFF. Here the CDR3 DNA reads TGTGCCAGCAGTCCGCAGTGGTTTAATGAAAAACTGTTTTTT.

The chain combines TRBV2 with TRBJ1-5; D is unresolved. The CDR3 is 15 residues long. V lost 6 bases and J lost 2, with 14 bases in between. Looked up from germline, CDR1 is SNHLY and CDR2 is FYNNEI. The CDR3 sequence is CASRIGSGGNQPQHF. CDR3 bases: TGTGCCAGCAGGATCGGGTCGGGAGGCAATCAGCCCCAGCATTTT. Filled out from reference TRBV2 and TRBJ1-5, the complete variable domain reads EPEVTQTPSHQVTQMGQEVILRCVPISNHLYFYWYRQILGQKVEFLVSFYNNEISEKSEIFDDQFSVERPDGSNFTLKIRSTKLEDSAMYFCASRIGSGGNQPQHFGDGTRLSIL.

This chain joins TRBV18 and TRBJ1-1; 8 bases agree with TRBD1. V dropped 3 bases and J dropped 4; count of bases not matched to a gene: 10. The germline gives CDR1 KGHSH, CDR2 LQKENI. CDR3 length: 16 amino acids. The CDR3 protein is CASSPTGQGLFTEAFF. In DNA, the CDR3 is TGTGCCAGCTCACCTACAGGACAGGGATTATTCACTGAAGCTTTCTTT.

This clone has a single count. The rearrangement joins TRBV19 to TRBJ2-7; a weak D match, TRBD2 (6 bases). This CDR3 has 12 amino acids. Trimming cost V 5 bases and J 6 bases, with 11 bases left between them. Per germline, CDR1 LNHDA and CDR2 SQIVND (reference sequence). The CDR3 loop reads CASSFSGAEQYF. The DNA of the CDR3 is TGTGCCAGTAGTTTTTCGGGAGCCGAGCAGTACTTC.

The rearrangement links TRBV27 to TRBJ1-5, with TRBD1 matching 7 bases. The CDR3 consists of 15 residues. The germline V gene encodes CDR1 MNHEY and CDR2 SMNVEV (reference sequence). The J segment lost 8 bases and the V segment lost 4 bases, leaving 11 bases of the junction unmatched. CDR3 protein: CASSYVGTEKKPQHF. Here the CDR3 DNA reads TGTGCCAGCAGTTACGTAGGGACAGAAAAAAAGCCCCAGCATTTT.

The chain employs TRBV7-9 and TRBJ1-2; D not resolved. Germline CDR1 reads SEHNR; CDR2 reads FQNEAQ (reference sequence). This CDR3 spans 14 amino acids. Trimming pared 4 bases from V and 4 bases from J, leaving 13 bases between. CDR3 loop: CASSSEIVVYGYTF. CDR3 coding DNA: TGTGCCAGCAGCTCCGAGATAGTCGTCTATGGCTACACCTTC.